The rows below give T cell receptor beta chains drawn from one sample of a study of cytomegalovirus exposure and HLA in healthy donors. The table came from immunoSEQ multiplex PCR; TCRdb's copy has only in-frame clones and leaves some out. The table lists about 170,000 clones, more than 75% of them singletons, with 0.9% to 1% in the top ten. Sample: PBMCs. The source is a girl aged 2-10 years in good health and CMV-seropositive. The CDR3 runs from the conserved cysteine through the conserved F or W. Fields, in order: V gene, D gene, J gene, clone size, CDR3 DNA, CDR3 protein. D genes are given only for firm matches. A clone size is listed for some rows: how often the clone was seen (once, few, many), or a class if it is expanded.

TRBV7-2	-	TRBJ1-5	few	TGTGCCAGCAGCCACTGGGACAATAGCAATCAGCCCCAGCATTTT	CASSHWDNSNQPQHF
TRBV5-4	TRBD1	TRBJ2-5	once	TGTGCCAGCAGCTTGGGGGGGACAGCCCAAGAGACCCAGTACTTC	CASSLGGTAQETQYF
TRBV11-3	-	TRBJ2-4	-	TGTGCCAGCAGCCCCGGACTGGGTGGCAAAAACATTCAGTACTTC	CASSPGLGGKNIQYF
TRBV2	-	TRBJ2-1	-	TGTGCCAGCAGGGGGGCTCTCCGGCAGTTCTTC	CASRGALRQFF
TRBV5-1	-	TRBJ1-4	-	TGCGCCAGCAGCTTGTTGTCCGGGGTGGGAGAAAAACTGTTTTTT	CASSLLSGVGEKLFF
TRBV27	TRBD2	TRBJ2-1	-	TGTGCCAGCAGTCAGAGCGGGAGGGCGGACAATGAGCAGTTCTTC	CASSQSGRADNEQFF
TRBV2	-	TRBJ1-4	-	TGTGCCAGCAACAGGGATCCCAATGAAAAACTGTTTTTT	CASNRDPNEKLFF
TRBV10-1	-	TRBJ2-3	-	TGCGCCAGCAGTGAGATGAGGGGGTCAGATACGCAGTATTTT	CASSEMRGSDTQYF
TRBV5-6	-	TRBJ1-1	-	TGTGCCAGCAGCTTGGTCGGCAGGGTGGAGAAAACTGAAGCTTTCTTT	CASSLVGRVEKTEAFF
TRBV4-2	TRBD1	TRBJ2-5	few	TGTGCCAGCAGCCAACTAAACAGGGGAGTGGAGACCCAGTACTTC	CASSQLNRGVETQYF
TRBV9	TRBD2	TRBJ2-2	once	TGTGCCAGCAGTCGGGAGGGAAGCAACACCGGGGAGCTGTTTTTT	CASSREGSNTGELFF
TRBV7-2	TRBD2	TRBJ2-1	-	TGTGCCAGCAGGGGGAGCGGGATTTCCTACAATGAGCAGTTCTTC	CASRGSGISYNEQFF
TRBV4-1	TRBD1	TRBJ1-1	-	TGCGCCAGCAGCCAAGTAACAGGGGCCGGCACTGAAGCTTTCTTT	CASSQVTGAGTEAFF
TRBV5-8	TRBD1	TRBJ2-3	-	TGTGCCAGCAGCTCCGGACAGGGGGACACAGATACGCAGTATTTT	CASSSGQGDTDTQYF
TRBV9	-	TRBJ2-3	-	TGTGCCAGCAGCGTAAAAGGCGGTTTCACAGATACGCAGTATTTT	CASSVKGGFTDTQYF
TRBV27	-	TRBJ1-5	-	TGTGCCAGCAGTTTGCGGGGAGCAGGTCAGCCCCAGCATTTT	CASSLRGAGQPQHF
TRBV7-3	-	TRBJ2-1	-	TGTGCCAGCAGCTTAAGAGTAGCAGGGGCCAATGAGCAGTTCTTC	CASSLRVAGANEQFF
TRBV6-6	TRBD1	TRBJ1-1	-	TGTGCCAGCAGGTCACAGGGGGATGGGACTGAAGCTTTCTTT	CASRSQGDGTEAFF
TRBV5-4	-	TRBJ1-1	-	TGTGCCAGCAGCGCGAAGGACAGCACTGAAGCTTTCTTT	CASSAKDSTEAFF
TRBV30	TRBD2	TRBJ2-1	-	TGTGCCTGGAGTGTACAGACTAGCGGTTACAATGAGCAGTTCTTC	CAWSVQTSGYNEQFF
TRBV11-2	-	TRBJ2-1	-	TGTGCCAGCAGCTTATTGGCGGGCCCTATTTACAATGAGCAGTTCTTC	CASSLLAGPIYNEQFF
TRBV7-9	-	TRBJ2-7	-	TGTGCCAGCAGCTTAGCGCTAGCTTACGAGCAGTACTTC	CASSLALAYEQYF
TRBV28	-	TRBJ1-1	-	TGTGCCAGCAGGGCGACAGGTGGGGAAGCTTTCTTT	CASRATGGEAFF
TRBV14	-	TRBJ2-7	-	TGTGCCAGCTCCCGAGGGTTCTCCTACGAGCAGTACTTC	CASSRGFSYEQYF
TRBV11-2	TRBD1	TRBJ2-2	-	TGTGCCAGCAGCTTAGTAGGACAGGGTAGAACCGGGGAGCTGTTTTTT	CASSLVGQGRTGELFF
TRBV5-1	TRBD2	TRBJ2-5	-	TGCGCCAGCAGCTCGGGACTAGCGGGAGGAGGGGAGACCCAGTACTTC	CASSSGLAGGGETQYF
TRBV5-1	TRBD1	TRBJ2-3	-	TGCGCCAGCAGCGCTAACCTAGGGGGCCCCACAGATACGCAGTATTTT	CASSANLGGPTDTQYF
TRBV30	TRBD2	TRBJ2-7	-	TGTGCCTGGAGTGTACTAGCGGACACTCTGTACTTC	CAWSVLADTLYF
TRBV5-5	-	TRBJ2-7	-	TGTGCCAGCAGACGACGACAGGGAGCCACAAAAGCGGGTCTACTCTACGAGCAGTACTTC	CASRRRQGATKAGLLYEQYF
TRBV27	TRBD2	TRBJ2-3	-	TGTGCCAGCAGTCCGGGGACTAGCGGGAGAATAGATACGCAGTATTTT	CASSPGTSGRIDTQYF
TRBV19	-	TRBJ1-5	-	TGTGCCAGTTCCCTGCAGGCAGATTGGGATCAGCCCCAGCATTTT	CASSLQADWDQPQHF
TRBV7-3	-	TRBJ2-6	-	TGTGCCAGCAGACAACCGCCTGGGGCCAACGTCCTGACTTTC	CASRQPPGANVLTF
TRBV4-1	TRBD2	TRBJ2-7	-	TGCGCCAGCAGCCATTCGGGACTAGCGGGTGCCCTCCGGTACGAGCAGTACTTC	CASSHSGLAGALRYEQYF
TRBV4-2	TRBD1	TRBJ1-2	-	TGTGCCAGCAGCCAACCCTGGGGTCCGGGACAGGAAGTTCGGAGGGGTGGCTACACCTTC	CASSQPWGPGQEVRRGGYTF